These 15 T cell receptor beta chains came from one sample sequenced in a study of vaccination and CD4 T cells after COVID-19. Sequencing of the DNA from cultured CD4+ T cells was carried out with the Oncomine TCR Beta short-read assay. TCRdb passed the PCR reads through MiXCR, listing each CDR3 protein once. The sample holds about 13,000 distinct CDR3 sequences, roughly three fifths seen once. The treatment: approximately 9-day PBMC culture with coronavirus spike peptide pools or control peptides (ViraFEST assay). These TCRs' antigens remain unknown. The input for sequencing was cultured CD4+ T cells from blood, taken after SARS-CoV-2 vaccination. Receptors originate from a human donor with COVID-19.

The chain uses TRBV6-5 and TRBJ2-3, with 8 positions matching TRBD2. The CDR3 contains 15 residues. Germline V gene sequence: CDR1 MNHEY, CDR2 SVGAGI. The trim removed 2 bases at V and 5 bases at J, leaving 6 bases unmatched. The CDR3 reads CASSYRGGEGDTQYF. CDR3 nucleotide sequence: TGTGCCAGCAGTTACCGGGGGGGGGAAGGAGATACGCAGTATTTT.

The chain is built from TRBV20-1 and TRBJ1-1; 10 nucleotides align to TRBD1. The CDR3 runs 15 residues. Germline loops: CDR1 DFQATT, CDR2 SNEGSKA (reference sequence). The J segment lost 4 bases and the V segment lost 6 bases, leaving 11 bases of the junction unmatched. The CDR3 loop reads CSAERRQGAGTEAFF. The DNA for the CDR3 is TGCAGTGCAGAGAGGAGACAGGGGGCTGGCACTGAAGCTTTCTTT.

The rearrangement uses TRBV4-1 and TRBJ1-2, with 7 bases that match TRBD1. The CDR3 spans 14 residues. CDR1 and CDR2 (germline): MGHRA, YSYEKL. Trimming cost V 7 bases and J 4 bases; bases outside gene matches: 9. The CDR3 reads CASTPGGVFYGYTF. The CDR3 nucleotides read TGCGCCAGCACCCCAGGGGGAGTATTCTATGGCTACACCTTC.

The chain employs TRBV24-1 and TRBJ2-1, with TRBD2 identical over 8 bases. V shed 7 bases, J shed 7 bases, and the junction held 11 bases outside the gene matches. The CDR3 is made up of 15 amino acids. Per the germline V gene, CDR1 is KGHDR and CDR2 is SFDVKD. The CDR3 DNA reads TGTGCCACCAGCGAGTCCGGGGGGGTAGGGAATGAGCAGTTCTTC. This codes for CATSESGGVGNEQFF.

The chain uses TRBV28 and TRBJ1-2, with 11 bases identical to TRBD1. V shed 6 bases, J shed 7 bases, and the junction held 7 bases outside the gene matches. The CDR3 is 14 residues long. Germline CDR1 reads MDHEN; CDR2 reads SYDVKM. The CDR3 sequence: CASRTSGTGGGYTF. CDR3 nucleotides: TGTGCCAGCAGAACCTCCGGGACAGGGGGTGGCTACACCTTC.

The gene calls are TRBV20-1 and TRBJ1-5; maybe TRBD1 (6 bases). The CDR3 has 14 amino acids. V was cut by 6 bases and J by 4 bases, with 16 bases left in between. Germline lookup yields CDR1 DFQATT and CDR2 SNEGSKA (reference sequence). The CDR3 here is CSAGTPAGNQPQHF. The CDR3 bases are TGCAGTGCGGGGACACCAGCGGGAAATCAGCCCCAGCATTTT.

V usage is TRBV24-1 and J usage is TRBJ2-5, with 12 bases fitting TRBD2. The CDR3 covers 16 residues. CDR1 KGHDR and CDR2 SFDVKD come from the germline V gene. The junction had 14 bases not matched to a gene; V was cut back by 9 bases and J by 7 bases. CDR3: CATRNRLAGAFGTQYF. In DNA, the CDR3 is TGTGCCACCCGGAATAGACTAGCGGGGGCCTTCGGGACCCAGTACTTC.

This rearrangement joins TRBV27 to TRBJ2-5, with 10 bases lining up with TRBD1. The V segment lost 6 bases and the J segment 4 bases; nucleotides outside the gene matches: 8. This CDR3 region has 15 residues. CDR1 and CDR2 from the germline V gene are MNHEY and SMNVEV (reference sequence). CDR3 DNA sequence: TGTGCCAGCAGCCTGGGACAGGGGTGGGGAGAGACCCAGTACTTC. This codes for CASSLGQGWGETQYF.

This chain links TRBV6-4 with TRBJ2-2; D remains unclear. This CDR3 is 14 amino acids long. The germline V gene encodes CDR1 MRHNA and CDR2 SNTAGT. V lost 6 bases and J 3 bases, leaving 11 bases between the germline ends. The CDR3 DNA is TGTGCCAGCAGATCGGAGACACACACCGGGGAGCTGTTTTTT. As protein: CASRSETHTGELFF.

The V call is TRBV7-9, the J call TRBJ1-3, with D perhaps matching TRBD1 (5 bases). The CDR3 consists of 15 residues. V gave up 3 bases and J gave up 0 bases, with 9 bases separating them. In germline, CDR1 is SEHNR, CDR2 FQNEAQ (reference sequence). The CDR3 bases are TGTGCCAGCAGCTTTCACAGGACCTCTGGAAACACCATATATTTT. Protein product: CASSFHRTSGNTIYF.

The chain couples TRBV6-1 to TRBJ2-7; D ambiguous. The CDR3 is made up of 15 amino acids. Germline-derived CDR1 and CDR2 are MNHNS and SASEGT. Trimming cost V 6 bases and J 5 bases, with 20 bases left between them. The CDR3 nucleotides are TGTGCCAGCAGCCCGCCCCCAACCCGCTCTCACGAGCAGTACTTC. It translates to CASSPPPTRSHEQYF.

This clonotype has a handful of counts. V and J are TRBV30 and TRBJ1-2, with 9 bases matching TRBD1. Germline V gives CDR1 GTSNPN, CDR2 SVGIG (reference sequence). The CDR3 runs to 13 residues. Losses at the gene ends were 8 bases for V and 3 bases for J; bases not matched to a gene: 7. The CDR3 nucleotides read TGTGCCCGGGACAGGGCCAGTGACTATGGCTACACCTTC. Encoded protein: CARDRASDYGYTF.

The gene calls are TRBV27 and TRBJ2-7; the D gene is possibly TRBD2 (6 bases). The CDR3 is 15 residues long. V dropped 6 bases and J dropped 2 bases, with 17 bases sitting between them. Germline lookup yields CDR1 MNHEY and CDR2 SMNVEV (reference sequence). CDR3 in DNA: TGTGCCAGCAGCCTTGCGGGGACCCTTACCTACGAGCAGTACTTC. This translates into CASSLAGTLTYEQYF.

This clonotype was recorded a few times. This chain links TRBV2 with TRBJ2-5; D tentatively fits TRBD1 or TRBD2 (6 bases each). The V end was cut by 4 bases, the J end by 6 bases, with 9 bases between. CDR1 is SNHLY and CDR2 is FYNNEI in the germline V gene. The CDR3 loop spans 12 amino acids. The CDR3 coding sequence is TGTGCCAGCAGTGTAGGGGGGCAGACCCAGTACTTC. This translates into CASSVGGQTQYF.

Here the CDR3 DNA reads TGTGCCAATCGGACGCCGGATTTTAATTCACCCCTCCACTTT. Its translation is CANRTPDFNSPLHF. This rearrangement joins TRBV24-1 to TRBJ1-6; D gene uncertain. Germline V gene sequence: CDR1 KGHDR, CDR2 SFDVKD. V was pared by 11 bases and J by 6 bases, with 16 bases between. This CDR3 spans 14 amino acids.